The clone carrying this T cell receptor (beta chain) was observed a few times. Its cognate antigen is unknown. This record belongs to a study of T cells after yellow fever vaccination. Notes on the study in general: The secondary response peaked faster, at day 5 versus 15, but was weaker.

CDR1 and CDR2 (germline): MNHEY, SMNVEV (reference sequence). Trimming left V 3 bases short and J 4 bases short, with 16 bases between. CDR3 size: 15 residues. In making TCR cDNA, 5'RACE template switching added a universal primer site and UMIs to it. TCRdb re-called the 5' RACE reads with MiXCR, one entry per CDR3 protein. The profile shows under 550,000 distinct CDR3 sequences, roughly a fifth of them singletons. This specimen was PBMCs, taken roughly 23 days after the first yellow fever vaccination. This receptor was identified in a man younger than 30 who received the YFV17D yellow fever vaccine. The chain carries TRBV27 and TRBJ2-7; either TRBD1 or TRBD2 may fit D (6 bases each). The DNA for the CDR3 is TGTGCCAGCAGTTTGGAGGGGACATCGGGATACGAGCAGTACTTC. This translates into CASSLEGTSGYEQYF.